The present TCR beta chain was sequenced within a study of tumor and adjacent non-tumor tissue in lung cancer. RNA was extracted from bulk tissue without any cell sorting. This non-tumor lung sample came from over 3 cm beyond the tumor edge. TCRbeta libraries were built with three rounds of nested PCR, modified from ARM-PCR. One entry per CDR3 protein, called by TCRdb with MiXCR from the multiplex PCR reads. The sample lists 40,000 or so distinct CDR3 sequences; roughly 66% were seen once. Findings and caveats of the study: Significantly higher TCR diversity was found in tumor than normal lung.

Of note for this clonotype: Antigen specificity is unknown. The conserved final phenylalanine or tryptophan is absent from the CDR3, which likely points to a read error. The DNA is omitted, as the CDR3 cannot be located on it reliably, and the CDR3 follows TCRdb's listing.

The origin of this receptor is a man aged 50 or older with non-small cell lung cancer. The sample consisted of distant non-tumor lung tissue.

The CDR3 loop reads CAGSVTVTGEPFC. The chain employs TRBV2 and TRBJ2-2. CDR1 SNHLY and CDR2 FYNNEI come from the germline V gene. Including both end residues, the CDR3 is 13 amino acids long.